The sequence of this T cell receptor (beta chain) was determined in a study of human T cells and chemical hapten exposure. Study as a whole: Chiefly women, the patients showed alopecia areata, totalis or universalis.

Stated time point: patch test 2, 6 weeks after DPC sensitization. Sample treatment: therapeutic diphenylcyclopropenone sensitization with weekly scalp DPC. Samples of blood were obtained prior to the application of each patch test. Donors were 18 to 70-year-old alopecia patients suitable for DPC. Original processing notes: Sampled TCR counts reached a median of 95,638 per sample, with values ranging from about 20,000 to 700,000. One entry per CDR3 protein results from TCRdb running MiXCR on the RACE reads. The V and J calls come from TCRdb's annotation, not from the publication. The data contain under 90,000 distinct CDR3 sequences, about 8.5% of them seen just once; the ten biggest clones take up around 3.3%. The sequence was obtained from a woman aged 50 to 60 with alopecia areata. Some clones in this sample may be carry-over from other donors' samples. The starting material was whole blood, obtained in connection with sensitization to the hapten diphenylcyclopropenone (DPC).

Here the CDR3 reads CASSLARQGEQFF. The CDR3 DNA follows: TGTGCCAGCAGCTTAGCACGACAGGGCGAGCAGTTCTTC. The J gene is TRBJ2-1, the V gene TRBV7-2, with 7 bases matching TRBD1. CDR1 is SGHTA, CDR2 FQGNSA, per germline. CDR3 length equals 13 residues. V lost 0 bases and J lost 10; bases outside the gene matches: 3.